These T cell receptor beta chains were read from a single sample in a study of cytomegalovirus exposure and HLA in healthy donors. Sequenced by immunoSEQ multiplex PCR; TCRdb stores in-frame clones only, minus some. Of some 120,000 clones listed, nearly 80% are singletons. The sequencing input was PBMCs. The receptors come from a woman between 35 and 50 years old in good health and CMV-seronegative. CDR3s include the opening cysteine and the closing phenylalanine or tryptophan. The order of the fields is CDR3 length, J gene, D gene, V gene, clone size, CDR3 DNA, CDR3 protein. A D gene is named only where the DNA matches it firmly. Rows give clone size only sometimes, using once, few, many, or a class for an expanded clone.

length: 12; J: TRBJ2-6; D: .; V: TRBV29-1; size: once; DNA: TGCAGCGTTGATAGTGGGGCCAACGTCCTGACTTTC; CDR3: CSVDSGANVLTF
length: 11; J: TRBJ2-1; D: .; V: TRBV28; size: once; DNA: TGTGCCAGCAGATCAAACAATGAGCAGTTCTTC; CDR3: CASRSNNEQFF
length: 14; J: TRBJ2-7; D: .; V: TRBV5-6; size: few; DNA: TGTGCCAGCAGCTTGTCCGGTGCCTCCTACGAGCAGTACTTC; CDR3: CASSLSGASYEQYF
length: 18; J: TRBJ2-7; D: TRBD2; V: TRBV4-1; size: once; DNA: TGCGCCAGCAGCCAACCACTAGCGGGAGGGCGTCGAGGCTACGAGCAGTACTTC; CDR3: CASSQPLAGGRRGYEQYF
length: 13; J: TRBJ2-1; D: .; V: TRBV18; size: .; DNA: TGTGCCAGCTCCCCCGTAGTCGAGGATGAGCAGTTCTTC; CDR3: CASSPVVEDEQFF
length: 16; J: TRBJ2-1; D: TRBD2; V: TRBV7-6; size: .; DNA: TGTGCCAGCAGCTTAGGAGGCGGGAGCTTCCACAATGAGCAGTTCTTC; CDR3: CASSLGGGSFHNEQFF
length: 11; J: TRBJ2-7; D: .; V: TRBV6-5; size: .; DNA: TGTGCCAGCAGCCAGAACTACGAGCAGTACTTC; CDR3: CASSQNYEQYF
length: 14; J: TRBJ2-5; D: .; V: TRBV7-8; size: .; DNA: TGTGCCAGCAGTACTTTGAGAACGCAAGAGACCCAGTACTTC; CDR3: CASSTLRTQETQYF
length: 16; J: TRBJ2-1; D: TRBD2; V: TRBV4-2; size: .; DNA: TGTGCCAGCAGCCAAGACTGGACTAGGGGATACAATGAGCAGTTCTTC; CDR3: CASSQDWTRGYNEQFF
length: 13; J: TRBJ2-1; D: .; V: TRBV15; size: once; DNA: TGTGCCACCACAGGGGGAGGAGATAATGAGCAGTTCTTC; CDR3: CATTGGGDNEQFF
length: 15; J: TRBJ2-5; D: .; V: TRBV28; size: .; DNA: TGTGCCAGCGGGACTGTGGGAACTGGGCAAGAGACCCAGTACTTC; CDR3: CASGTVGTGQETQYF
length: 14; J: TRBJ1-5; D: TRBD1; V: TRBV10-1; size: .; DNA: TGCGCCAGCAGTTCGGGACAGGGAGATCAGCCCCAGCATTTT; CDR3: CASSSGQGDQPQHF
length: 15; J: TRBJ2-1; D: TRBD2; V: TRBV19; size: .; DNA: TGTGCCAGTAGTACCTGGACTAGCGGAAACAATGAGCAGTTCTTC; CDR3: CASSTWTSGNNEQFF
length: 15; J: TRBJ1-4; D: .; V: TRBV6-5; size: .; DNA: TGTGCCAGCAGTTACTCGATTCCCAGTAATGAAAAACTGTTTTTT; CDR3: CASSYSIPSNEKLFF
length: 15; J: TRBJ2-6; D: .; V: TRBV27; size: .; DNA: TGTGCCAGCAGTTTATCCCGGGCTGGGGCCAACGGCCTGACTTTC; CDR3: CASSLSRAGANGLTF
length: 11; J: TRBJ2-1; D: .; V: TRBV5-4; size: .; DNA: TGTGCCAGCAGCTTCGCGCATGAGCAGTTCTTC; CDR3: CASSFAHEQFF
length: 16; J: TRBJ2-3; D: .; V: TRBV7-2; size: .; DNA: TGTGCCAGCAGCTTACGGCAGGGGGGCAGCACAGATACGCAGTATTTT; CDR3: CASSLRQGGSTDTQYF